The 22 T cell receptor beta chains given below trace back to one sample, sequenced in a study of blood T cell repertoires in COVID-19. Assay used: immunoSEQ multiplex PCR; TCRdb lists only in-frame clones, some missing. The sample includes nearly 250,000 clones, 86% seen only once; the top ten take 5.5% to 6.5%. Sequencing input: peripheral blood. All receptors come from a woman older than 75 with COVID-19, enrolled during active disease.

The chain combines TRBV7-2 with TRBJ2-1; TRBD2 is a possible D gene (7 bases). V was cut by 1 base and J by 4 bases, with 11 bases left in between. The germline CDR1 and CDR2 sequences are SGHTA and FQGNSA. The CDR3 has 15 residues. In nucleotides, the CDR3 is TGTGCCAGCAGCTTAGTTGCGGGGGCTTACAATGAGCAGTTCTTC. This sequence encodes CASSLVAGAYNEQFF.

CDR3 amino acids: CASSTDRPATNEKLFF. As DNA, the CDR3 is TGTGCCAGCAGCACGGACAGGCCGGCAACTAATGAAAAACTGTTTTTT. The chain recombines TRBV7-2 with TRBJ1-4; 7 bases line up with TRBD1. The CDR3 is made up of 16 amino acids. Germline V gene data show CDR1 as SGHTA and CDR2 as FQGNSA. Trimming took 5 bases from V and 0 from J; bases not matched to a gene: 6.

The CDR3 reads CASSITQIRGYGYTF. In DNA, the CDR3 is TGTGCCAGTAGTATTACCCAGATTCGCGGATATGGCTACACCTTC. This chain uses TRBV19 with TRBJ1-2; D gene ambiguous. This CDR3 has 15 amino acids. Germline values: CDR1 LNHDA, CDR2 SQIVND (reference sequence). V lost 3 bases to trimming and J lost 5 bases, with 16 bases between them.

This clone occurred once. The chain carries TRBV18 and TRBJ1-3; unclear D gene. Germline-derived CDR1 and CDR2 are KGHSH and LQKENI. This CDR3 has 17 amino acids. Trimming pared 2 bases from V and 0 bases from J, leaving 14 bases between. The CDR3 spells CASSPGGGSSSGNTIYF. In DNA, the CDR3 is TGTGCCAGCTCACCAGGCGGAGGTTCAAGCTCTGGAAACACCATATATTTT.

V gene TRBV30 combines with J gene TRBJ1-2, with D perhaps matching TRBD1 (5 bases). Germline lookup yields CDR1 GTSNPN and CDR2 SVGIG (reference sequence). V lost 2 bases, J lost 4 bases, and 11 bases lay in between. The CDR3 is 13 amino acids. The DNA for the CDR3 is TGTGCCTGGAGTCTCTCGGGACTCTATGGCTACACCTTC. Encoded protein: CAWSLSGLYGYTF.

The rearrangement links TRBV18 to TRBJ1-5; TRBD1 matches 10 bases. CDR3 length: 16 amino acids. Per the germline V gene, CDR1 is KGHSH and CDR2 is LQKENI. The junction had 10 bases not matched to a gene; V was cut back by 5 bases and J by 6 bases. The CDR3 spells CASSSAPGQGSQPQHF. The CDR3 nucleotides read TGTGCCAGCTCATCAGCCCCGGGACAGGGGAGTCAGCCCCAGCATTTT.

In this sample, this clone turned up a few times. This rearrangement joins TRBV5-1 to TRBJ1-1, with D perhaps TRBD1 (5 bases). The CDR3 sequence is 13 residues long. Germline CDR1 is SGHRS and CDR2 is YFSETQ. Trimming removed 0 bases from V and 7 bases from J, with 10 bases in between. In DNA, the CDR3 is TGCGCCAGCAGCTTGGAGGGGAGGGGTGAAGCTTTCTTT. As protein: CASSLEGRGEAFF.

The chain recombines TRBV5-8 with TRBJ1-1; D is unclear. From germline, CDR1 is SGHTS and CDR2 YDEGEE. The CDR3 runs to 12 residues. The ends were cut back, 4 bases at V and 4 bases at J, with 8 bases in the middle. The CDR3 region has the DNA TGTGCCAGCAGCCCTAGAAGCACTGAAGCTTTCTTT. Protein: CASSPRSTEAFF.

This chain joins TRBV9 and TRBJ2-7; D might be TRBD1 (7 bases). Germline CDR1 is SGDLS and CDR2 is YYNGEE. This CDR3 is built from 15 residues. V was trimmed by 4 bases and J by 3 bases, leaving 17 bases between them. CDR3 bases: TGTGCCAGCAGCCCAGGGGGGCAGGCCTTCTACGAGCAGTACTTC. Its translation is CASSPGGQAFYEQYF.

The CDR3 region is CSVEVRQMNTEAFF. The CDR3 DNA sequence: TGCAGCGTTGAAGTCAGGCAAATGAACACTGAAGCTTTCTTT. V is TRBV29-1 and J is TRBJ1-1; no clear D. V dropped 1 base and J dropped 0 bases, with 9 bases sitting between them. The CDR3 sequence is 14 residues long. Germline assignment: CDR1 SQVTM and CDR2 ANQGSEA.

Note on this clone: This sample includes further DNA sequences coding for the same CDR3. In nucleotides, the CDR3 is TGTGCCTGGACGGGGGGGGCCTCAAATCAGCCCCAGCATTTT. It encodes CAWTGGASNQPQHF. This sequence joins TRBV30 and TRBJ1-5, with a tentative D call TRBD1 (6 bases). Germline-derived CDR1 and CDR2 are GTSNPN and SVGIG (reference sequence). The CDR3 is made up of 14 amino acids. V shed 4 bases and J shed 4 bases, with 14 bases lying between them.

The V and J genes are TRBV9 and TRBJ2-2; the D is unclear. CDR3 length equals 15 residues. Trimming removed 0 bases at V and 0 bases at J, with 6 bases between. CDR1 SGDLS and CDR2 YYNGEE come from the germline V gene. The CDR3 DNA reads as TGTGCCAGCAGCGTAGGCGGCGCGAACACCGGGGAGCTGTTTTTT. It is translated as CASSVGGANTGELFF.

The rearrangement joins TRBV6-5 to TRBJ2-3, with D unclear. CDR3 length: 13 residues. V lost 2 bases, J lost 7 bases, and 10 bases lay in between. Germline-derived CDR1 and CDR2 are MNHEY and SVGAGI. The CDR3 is CASSYTTRNTQYF. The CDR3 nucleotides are TGTGCCAGCAGTTACACCACCAGGAATACGCAGTATTTT.

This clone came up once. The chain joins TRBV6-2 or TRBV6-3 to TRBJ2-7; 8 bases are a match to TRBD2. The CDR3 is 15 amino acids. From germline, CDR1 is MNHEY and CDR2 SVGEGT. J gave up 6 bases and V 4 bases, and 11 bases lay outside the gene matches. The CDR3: CASSFISGGRPEQYF. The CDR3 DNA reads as TGTGCCAGCAGTTTTATCAGCGGGGGCCGACCCGAGCAGTACTTC.

The DNA for the CDR3 is TGCGCCAGCAGCCTCAGTCCCGGGACAGGGGCGGGCGAGCAGTACTTC. Amino acids: CASSLSPGTGAGEQYF. The chain is built from TRBV4-1 and TRBJ2-7; 10 positions match TRBD1. CDR1 is MGHRA, CDR2 YSYEKL, per germline. The CDR3 consists of 16 residues. The J segment lost 6 bases and the V segment lost 4 bases, leaving 12 bases of the junction unmatched.

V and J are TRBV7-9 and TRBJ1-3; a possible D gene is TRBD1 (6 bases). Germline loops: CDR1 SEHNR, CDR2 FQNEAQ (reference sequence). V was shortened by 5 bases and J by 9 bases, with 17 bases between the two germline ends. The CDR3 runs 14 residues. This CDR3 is CASSPGGTRSTIYF. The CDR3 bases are TGTGCCAGCAGCCCGGGGGGGACAAGAAGCACCATATATTTT.

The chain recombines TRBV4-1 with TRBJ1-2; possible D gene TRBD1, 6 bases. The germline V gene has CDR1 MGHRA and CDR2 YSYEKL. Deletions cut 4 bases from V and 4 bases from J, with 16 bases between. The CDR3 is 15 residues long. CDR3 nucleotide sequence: TGCGCCAGCAGCCGCCTTACAGGGAGCCTCTATGGCTACACCTTC. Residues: CASSRLTGSLYGYTF.

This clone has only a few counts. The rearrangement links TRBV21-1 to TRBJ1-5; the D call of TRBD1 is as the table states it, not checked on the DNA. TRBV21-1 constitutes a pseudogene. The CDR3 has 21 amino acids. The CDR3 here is CASSKGYRRQPDANIGQPQHF. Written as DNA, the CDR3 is TGTGCCAGCAGCAAGGGCTATCGGCGACAGCCGGACGCCAATATAGGACAGCCCCAGCATTTT.

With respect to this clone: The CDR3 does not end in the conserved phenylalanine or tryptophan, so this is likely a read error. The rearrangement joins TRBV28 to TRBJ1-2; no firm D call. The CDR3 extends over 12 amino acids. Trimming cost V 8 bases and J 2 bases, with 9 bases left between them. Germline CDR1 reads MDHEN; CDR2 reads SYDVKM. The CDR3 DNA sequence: TGTGCCAGCCGCGGACTCAACTATGGCTACACCCTC. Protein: CASRGLNYGYTL.

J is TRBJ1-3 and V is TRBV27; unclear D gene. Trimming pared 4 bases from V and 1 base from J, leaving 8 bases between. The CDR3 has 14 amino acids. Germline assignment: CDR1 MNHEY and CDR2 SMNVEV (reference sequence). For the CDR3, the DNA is TGTGCCAGCAGTTCCTCCGGTTCTGGAAACACCATATATTTT. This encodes CASSSSGSGNTIYF.

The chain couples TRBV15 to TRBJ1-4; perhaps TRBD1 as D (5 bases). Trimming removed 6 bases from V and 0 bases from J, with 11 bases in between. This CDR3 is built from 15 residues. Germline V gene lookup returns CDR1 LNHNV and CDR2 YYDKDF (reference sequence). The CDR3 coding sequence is TGTGCCACCAGTGGGCAGGGCGCAACTAATGAAAAACTGTTTTTT. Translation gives CATSGQGATNEKLFF.

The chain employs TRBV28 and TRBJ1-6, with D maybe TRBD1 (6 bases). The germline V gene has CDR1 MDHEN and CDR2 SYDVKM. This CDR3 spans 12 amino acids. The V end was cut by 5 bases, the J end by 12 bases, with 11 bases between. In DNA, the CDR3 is TGTGCCAGCAGTGCTATGACAGGACCCCTCCACTTT. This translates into CASSAMTGPLHF.